This T cell receptor (beta chain) was recorded in a study of OX40 agonist ivuxolimab in advanced cancers. Study results and limitations: Undetermined was the antigen specificity of the expanded peripheral T cells. Low normalized T-cell clonal expansion also characterized some of the nonresponders.

In regard to this clone: Its antigen is as yet unknown.

From germline, CDR1 is MGHRA and CDR2 YSYEKL. Trimming cost V 5 bases and J 5 bases, with 18 bases left between them. The CDR3 length is 15 residues. Sequenced by immunoSEQ multiplex PCR; TCRdb stores in-frame clones only, minus some. The sample shows tens of thousands of clones, approximately 86% of them seen only once. The receptor's source is an adult with an advanced solid tumor such as melanoma, head and neck, liver or kidney cancer. This chain links TRBV4-1 with TRBJ2-5; D perhaps matches TRBD2 (6 bases). The source material was CD4+ or CD8+ T cells sorted from blood, sampled in a trial of the OX40 agonist ivuxolimab. The CDR3 sequence is CASSTNSGGGETQYF. Written as DNA, the CDR3 is TGCGCCAGCAGCACAAATAGCGGAGGTGGGGAGACCCAGTACTTC.